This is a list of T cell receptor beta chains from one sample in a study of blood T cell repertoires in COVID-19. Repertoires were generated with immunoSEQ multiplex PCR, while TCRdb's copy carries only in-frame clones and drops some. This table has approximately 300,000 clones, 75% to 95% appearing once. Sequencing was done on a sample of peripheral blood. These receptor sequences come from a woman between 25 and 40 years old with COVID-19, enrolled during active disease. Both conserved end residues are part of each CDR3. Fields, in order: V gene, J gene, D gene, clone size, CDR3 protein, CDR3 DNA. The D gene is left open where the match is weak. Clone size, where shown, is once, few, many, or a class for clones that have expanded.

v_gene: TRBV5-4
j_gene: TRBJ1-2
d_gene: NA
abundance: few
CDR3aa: CASSSEYYGYTF
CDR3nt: TGTGCCAGCAGCTCGGAGTACTATGGCTACACCTTC

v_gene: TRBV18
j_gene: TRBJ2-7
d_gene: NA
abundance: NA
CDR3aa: CASSPARTTEQYF
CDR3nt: TGTGCCAGCTCACCGGCACGGACTACCGAGCAGTACTTC

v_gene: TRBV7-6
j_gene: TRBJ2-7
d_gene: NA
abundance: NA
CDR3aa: CASSPREQYF
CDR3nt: TGTGCCAGCAGCCCCCGGGAGCAGTACTTC

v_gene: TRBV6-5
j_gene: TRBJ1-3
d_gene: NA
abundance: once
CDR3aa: CASSQAHSGGNTIYF
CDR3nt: TGTGCCAGCAGTCAGGCCCACAGCGGTGGAAACACCATATATTTT

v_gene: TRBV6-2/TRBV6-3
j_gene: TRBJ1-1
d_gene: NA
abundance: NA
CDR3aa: CASSYSIQGRTEAFF
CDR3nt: TGTGCCAGCAGTTACTCAATCCAGGGTCGGACTGAAGCTTTCTTT

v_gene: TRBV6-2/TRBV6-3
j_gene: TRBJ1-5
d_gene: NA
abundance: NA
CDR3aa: CASSYGGAAGRPQHF
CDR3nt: TGTGCCAGCAGTTACGGGGGGGCGGCCGGTCGGCCCCAGCATTTT

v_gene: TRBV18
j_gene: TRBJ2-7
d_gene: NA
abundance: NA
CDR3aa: CASSASVGRNYEQYF
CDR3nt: TGTGCCAGCTCCGCTTCCGTGGGCAGGAACTACGAGCAGTACTTC

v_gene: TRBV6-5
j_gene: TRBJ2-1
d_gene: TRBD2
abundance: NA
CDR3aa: CASRRGLATEQFF
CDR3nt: TGTGCCAGCAGACGGGGACTAGCGACCGAGCAGTTCTTC

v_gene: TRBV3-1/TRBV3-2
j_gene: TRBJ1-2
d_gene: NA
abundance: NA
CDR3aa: CASSQERAGGYTF
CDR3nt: TGTGCCAGCAGCCAAGAAAGGGCGGGAGGCTACACCTTC

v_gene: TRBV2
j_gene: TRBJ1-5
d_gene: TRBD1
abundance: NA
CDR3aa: CASRGTGVSNQPQHF
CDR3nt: TGTGCCAGCAGAGGGACAGGGGTTAGCAATCAGCCCCAGCATTTT

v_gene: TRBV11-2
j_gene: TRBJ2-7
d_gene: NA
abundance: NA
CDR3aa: CASSLEWEQYF
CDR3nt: TGTGCCAGCAGCTTGGAGTGGGAGCAGTACTTC

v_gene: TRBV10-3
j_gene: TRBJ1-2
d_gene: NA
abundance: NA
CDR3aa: CAIRREGNYGYTF
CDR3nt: TGTGCCATCAGACGGGAGGGGAACTATGGCTACACCTTC

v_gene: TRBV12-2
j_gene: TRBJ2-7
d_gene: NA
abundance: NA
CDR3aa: CASRLERQEGSVTYEQYF
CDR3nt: TGTGCAAGTCGCTTAGAAAGGCAAGAGGGTAGCGTAACCTACGAGCAGTACTTC

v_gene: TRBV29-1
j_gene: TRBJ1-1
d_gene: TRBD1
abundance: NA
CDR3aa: CSVLRTGGSTEAFF
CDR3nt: TGCAGCGTGTTGAGGACAGGGGGGAGCACTGAAGCTTTCTTT

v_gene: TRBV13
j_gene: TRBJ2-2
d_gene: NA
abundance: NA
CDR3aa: CASSWGRLSTGELFF
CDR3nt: TGTGCCAGCAGCTGGGGGCGCTTGTCCACCGGGGAGCTGTTTTTT

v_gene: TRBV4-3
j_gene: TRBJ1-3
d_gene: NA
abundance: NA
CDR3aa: CASSQAAGTLYTIYF
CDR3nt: TGCGCCAGCAGCCAAGCTGCAGGGACACTTTACACCATATATTTT

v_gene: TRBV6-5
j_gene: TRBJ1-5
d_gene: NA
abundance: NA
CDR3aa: CASSYSGEEQPQHF
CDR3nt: TGTGCCAGCAGTTACTCAGGGGAGGAACAGCCCCAGCATTTT

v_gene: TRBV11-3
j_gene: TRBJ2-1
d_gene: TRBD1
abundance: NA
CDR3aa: CASSLRQGANEQFF
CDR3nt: TGTGCCAGCAGCTTACGGCAGGGGGCGAATGAGCAGTTCTTC

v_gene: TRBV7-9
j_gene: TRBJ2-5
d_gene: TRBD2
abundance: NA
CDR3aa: CASNFGAGGPETQYF
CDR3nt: TGTGCCAGCAACTTTGGAGCGGGAGGGCCAGAGACCCAGTACTTC

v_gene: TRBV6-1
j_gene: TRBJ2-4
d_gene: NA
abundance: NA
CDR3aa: CASSAMGQLAKNIQYF
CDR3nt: TGTGCCAGCAGTGCCATGGGACAACTAGCCAAAAACATTCAGTACTTC

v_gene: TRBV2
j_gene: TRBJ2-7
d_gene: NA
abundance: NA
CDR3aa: CASSELRGQYF
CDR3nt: TGTGCCAGCAGTGAACTGAGAGGGCAGTACTTC

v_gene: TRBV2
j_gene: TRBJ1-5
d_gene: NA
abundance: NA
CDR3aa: CASSESLEQPQHF
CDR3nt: TGTGCCAGCAGTGAAAGTCTGGAGCAGCCCCAGCATTTT

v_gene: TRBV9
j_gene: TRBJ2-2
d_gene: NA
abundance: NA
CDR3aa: CASSRPTGRGPGELFF
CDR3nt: TGTGCCAGCAGCCGACCGACAGGGCGGGGCCCCGGGGAGCTGTTTTTT